The T cell receptor (beta chain) under discussion was sequenced for a study of memory CD4+ T cells and cytomegalovirus serostatus. Across the study: This sample comes from healthy Belgian adults, under 10 CMV seropositive, around 26 seronegative. Points from the study as a whole: Median bootstrapped AUC for CMV status was just under 0.97 originally, around 0.91 US-trained. Of more than 150 reported CMV TCRbeta sequences, 67 were found in memory CD4+ repertoires.

Single viable CD3+CD4+CD8-CD45RO+ cells were sorted as the memory CD4+ T cells. CMV serostatus came from serum IgG against pp150, pp28, p38, p52. Germline loops: CDR1 LNHDA, CDR2 SQIVND (reference sequence). V gave up 7 bases and J gave up 8 bases; unmatched junction bases: 13. The CDR3 sequence is 15 residues long. With respect to this clone: Its antigen is not known.

Profiled with immunoSEQ multiplex PCR; TCRdb holds only in-frame clones, not every one. The repertoire holds about 52,000 clones, with 80% as singletons. The source of this sequence is an adult in good health and CMV-seropositive. Sequencing used memory CD4+ T cells from blood. The chain uses TRBV19 and TRBJ1-2; 10 bases align to TRBD1. The CDR3 here is CASTPEGTGVRGYTF. The CDR3 DNA reads TGTGCCAGTACCCCTGAGGGGACAGGGGTTCGAGGCTACACCTTC.